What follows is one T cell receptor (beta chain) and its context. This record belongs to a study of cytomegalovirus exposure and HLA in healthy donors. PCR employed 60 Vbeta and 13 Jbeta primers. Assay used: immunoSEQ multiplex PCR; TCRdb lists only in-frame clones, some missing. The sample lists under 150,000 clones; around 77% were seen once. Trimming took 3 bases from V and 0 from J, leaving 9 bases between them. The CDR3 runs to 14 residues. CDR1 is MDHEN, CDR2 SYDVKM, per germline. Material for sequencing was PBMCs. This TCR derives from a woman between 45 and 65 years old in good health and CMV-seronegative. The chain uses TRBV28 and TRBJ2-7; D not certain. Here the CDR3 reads CASSFPNFSYEQYF. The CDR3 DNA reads TGTGCCAGCAGTTTCCCCAACTTCTCCTACGAGCAGTACTTC.